The clone carrying this T cell receptor beta chain came up a few times. Produced via immunoSEQ multiplex PCR; TCRdb's table is partial and in-frame only. This table has more than 80,000 clones, about four fifths appearing once. Time point meaning: baseline, week 1 (first vaccination visit). Noted treatment: pre-vaccination baseline after standard-of-care therapy. Diagnosis in the donors showed new WHO grade 3 or 4 astrocytomas that were IDH1-mutant and ATRX-lost. This sample was taken from a study of a mutant IDH1 vaccine in newly diagnosed glioma. Trimming took 0 bases from V and 4 from J, leaving 10 bases between them. Looked up from germline, CDR1 is MNHNY and CDR2 is SVGAGI (reference sequence). CDR3 length: 15 residues.

Specimen: PBMCs, collected from a glioma patient treated with radiotherapy, temozolomide or both. The receptor comes from a woman aged 45-65 years with glioma. V gene TRBV6-6 combines with J gene TRBJ1-5; D is perhaps TRBD1 (5 bases). CDR3 DNA sequence: TGTGCCAGCAGTTACTCGTCCAGGGAAAATCAGCCCCAGCATTTT. This codes for CASSYSSRENQPQHF.